This T cell receptor (beta chain) was captured by sequencing in a study of CD8 T cells in Susac syndrome. A quantity of about 0.5 to 1 ug RNA underwent reverse transcription using random hexamers. From the immunoSEQ multiplex PCR reads, TCRdb called clonotypes with MiXCR, one entry per CDR3 protein. The sample lists over 80,000 distinct CDR3 sequences, 94% occurring once. Trimming took off 9 bases at V and 2 bases at J, with 11 bases between the two ends. Germline CDR1 is SGHRS and CDR2 is YFSETQ. The CDR3 loop spans 12 amino acids. This clonotype was counted once. The origin of this receptor is a human donor with Susac syndrome. Input material: CD8+ T cells from PBMCs. V usage is TRBV5-1 and J usage is TRBJ2-5; D not resolved. CDR3 region: CATAARQETQYF. The CDR3 region has the DNA TGCGCCACCGCCGCTAGGCAAGAGACCCAGTACTTC.